The source of this TCR beta chain is a study of T-cell reconstitution after alpha-beta-depleted transplantation in children (dated by TCRdb to the mid-2010s). A note on the overall study: T-cell immune reconstitution after TCRalphabeta/CD19-depleted allogeneic hematopoietic cell transplantation in children was quantitatively tracked in the study by means of TCR repertoire profiling. Here is what the overall study found, with its caveats: In some patients, the high TCRbeta diversity seen at day 60 was put down to recipient T cells and intrathymic progenitors that had survived conditioning. Apparently early alphabetaT-cell count recovery about two months after transplant reportedly relied on only several hundred rapidly expanded clones derived from non-depleted graft cells. Over subsequent months, a decline in hyperexpanded clone frequencies was noted, and after one year, T-cell counts and TCRbeta diversity were mostly ascribed to newly produced T cells.

Libraries were constructed by PCR. Sequencing relied on an Illumina HiSeq 2500. TCR libraries were prepared with molecular barcoding, using unique molecular identifiers to normalize TCRbeta repertoire quantification. The public sequencing data were trimmed at Q25 with fastp and processed into clonotypes with MiXCR by TCRdb, which kept only in-frame beta chains. Rows are unified per CDR3 protein, each entry keeping the most common DNA and genes. The sample records hundreds of thousands of distinct CDR3 sequences, around 13% of which are singletons. 0.65% to 0.9% of the sample lies in the top ten. As to this clonotype: Its antigen remains undetermined. The input lacks base qualities; no much larger clone sits a single base away.

The CDR3, cysteine through phenylalanine, is 13 amino acids long. Only CDR3 DNA remains: 39 bases, in frame from the first base. V was cut back by 0 bases and J by 6 bases, leaving a gap of 9 bases between them. CDR1 is given as SGHRS and CDR2 as YFSETQ, both from the germline V gene. The treatment or condition label on this specimen signifies: allogeneic hematopoietic cell transplantation with graft depleted of TCRalphabeta T cells and CD19 B cells. The transplant recipients were children given TCRalphabeta/CD19-depleted allogeneic hematopoietic cell grafts. This material consisted of PBMCs, taken before TCRalphabeta/CD19-depleted stem cell transplant. This chain is built from TRBV5-1 and TRBJ1-2; too little of a D gene remains to name it. The sequence was collected from a girl between 2 and 10 years old with congenital amegakaryocytic thrombocytopenia, due to receive a stem cell transplant. DNA sequence: TGCGCCAGCAGCTTGGAGGGAAGCGATGGCTACACCTTC. This gives the protein CASSLEGSDGYTF.